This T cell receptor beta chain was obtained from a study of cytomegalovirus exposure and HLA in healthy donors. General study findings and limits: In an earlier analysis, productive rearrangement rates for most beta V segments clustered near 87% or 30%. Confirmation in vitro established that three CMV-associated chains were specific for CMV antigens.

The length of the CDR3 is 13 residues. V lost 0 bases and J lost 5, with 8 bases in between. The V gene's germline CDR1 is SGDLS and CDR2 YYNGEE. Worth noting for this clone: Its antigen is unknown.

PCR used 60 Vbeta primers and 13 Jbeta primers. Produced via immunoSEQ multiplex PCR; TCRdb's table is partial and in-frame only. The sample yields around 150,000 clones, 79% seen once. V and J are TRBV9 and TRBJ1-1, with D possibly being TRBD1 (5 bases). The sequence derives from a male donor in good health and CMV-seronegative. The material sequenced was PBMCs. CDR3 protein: CASSVGGETEAFF. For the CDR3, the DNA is TGTGCCAGCAGCGTAGGGGGGGAAACTGAAGCTTTCTTT.